This T cell receptor beta chain was captured in a study of response to subunit inactivated influenza vaccine. This clonotype was observed at least ten times. TCRdb re-analysed the RT-PCR reads in MiXCR, keeping a single row per CDR3 protein. The sample includes about 540,000 distinct CDR3 sequences, approximately 22% of them seen just once. This sample was shared with a second study, whose subject was T cells expressing NK-cell markers. That source adds: The cDNA for TCR beta came from 5'RACE template switching with UMIs.

The sequences come from CD4+ T cells sorted from PBMCs, collected 12 days after vaccination. This receptor was taken from a man aged 50 to 59 who received an inactivated influenza vaccine.

The DNA of the CDR3 is TGCGCCAGCAGCTTGTTCCCCAATGAGCAGTTCTTC. It translates to CASSLFPNEQFF. The V gene is TRBV5-1, the J gene TRBJ2-1; D is uncertain. Between the trimmed V and J ends, which lost 1 base and 6 bases, there was a span of 5 bases. CDR3 length equals 12 residues. Looked up from germline, CDR1 is SGHRS and CDR2 is YFSETQ. Variable domain in full (rest from reference TRBV5-1 and TRBJ2-1): KAGVTQTPRYLIKTRGQQVTLSCSPISGHRSVSWYQQTPGQGLQFLFEYFSETQRNKGNFPGRFSGRQFSNSRSEMNVSTLELGDSALYLCASSLFPNEQFFGPGTRLTVL.